The 17 T cell receptor beta chains below come from one sample, sequenced in a study of CD8 T cells in Susac syndrome. Random hexamers were used to reverse transcribe the RNA input (about 0.45 to 1 ug). Each CDR3 protein gets one entry after TCRdb re-called the immunoSEQ multiplex PCR reads with MiXCR. The sample records roughly 140,000 distinct CDR3 sequences, roughly 95% being singletons. Sequencing used CD8+ T cells from PBMCs. The receptor source for this set is a human donor with multiple sclerosis.

This clonotype was recorded only once. The rearrangement links TRBV23-1 to TRBJ1-1, with 9 nucleotides matching TRBD1. TRBV23-1 is reported as an ORF; its role is uncertain. CDR3 length: 16 residues. Trimming at V came to 4 bases and at J to 3 bases, leaving 9 bases not matched to a gene. The CDR3: CASSPYTGGGDTEAFF. The DNA for the CDR3 is TGCGCCAGCAGTCCATACACAGGGGGCGGGGACACTGAAGCTTTCTTT.

This clonotype was recorded only once. CDR3 DNA sequence: TGCAGCGTTGAAGATCCGGGTTTTCGCTTGGGTGAGCAGTTCTTC. Translating gives CSVEDPGFRLGEQFF. This sequence joins TRBV29-1 and TRBJ2-1, with D unclear. This CDR3 spans 15 amino acids. Trimming took off 0 bases at V and 9 bases at J, with 18 bases between the two ends. The germline CDR1 and CDR2 sequences are SQVTM and ANQGSEA.

The chain employs TRBV5-4 and TRBJ2-5, with 8 positions matching TRBD1. This CDR3 comprises 16 residues. The trim removed 4 bases at V and 2 bases at J, leaving 10 bases unmatched. Germline loops: CDR1 SGHNT, CDR2 YYREEE (reference sequence). The CDR3 loop reads CASSPKVGQAQETQYF. The CDR3 DNA reads as TGTGCCAGCAGCCCCAAAGTGGGACAGGCACAAGAGACCCAGTACTTC.

The rearrangement uses TRBV12-3 or TRBV12-4 and TRBJ2-2, with TRBD1 matching 9 bases. The CDR3 loop spans 17 amino acids. Trimming cost V 3 bases and J 1 base; bases outside gene matches: 6. This CDR3 reads CASSFGGQGRNTGELFF. The CDR3 nucleotides read TGTGCCAGCAGTTTCGGGGGACAGGGTCGGAACACCGGGGAGCTGTTTTTT.

This clonotype showed up just a few times. J is TRBJ2-7 and V is TRBV6-5; 8 positions match TRBD2. Germline CDR1 is MNHEY and CDR2 is SVGAGI. The CDR3 contains 14 residues. The junction had 8 bases not matched to a gene; V was cut back by 5 bases and J by 5 bases. CDR3 DNA sequence: TGTGCCAGCAGTGATCGGGAGGGATGGGACGAGCAGTACGTC. It encodes CASSDREGWDEQYV.

The chain is built from TRBV7-9 and TRBJ2-3; D unresolved. The CDR3 totals 16 residues. Trimming removed 3 bases from V and 3 bases from J, with 16 bases in between. Germline CDR1 reads SEHNR; CDR2 reads FQNEAQ (reference sequence). The CDR3 DNA is TGTGCCAGCAGCTTGACATTTGGTCCGAATACAGATACGCAGTATTTT. This gives the protein CASSLTFGPNTDTQYF.

This clonotype has a single count. The chain has TRBV27 and TRBJ2-3; D is uncertain. CDR1 is MNHEY and CDR2 is SMNVEV in the germline V gene (reference sequence). The ends were cut back, 3 bases at V and 3 bases at J, with 10 bases in the middle. The CDR3 extends over 14 amino acids. The CDR3 region has the DNA TGTGCCAGCAGTTTTTTACCAGAAACAGATACGCAGTATTTT. The encoded protein is CASSFLPETDTQYF.

This clonotype appeared once. The chain is built from TRBV20-1 and TRBJ2-1; 8 bases line up with TRBD1. The CDR3 is 18 amino acids. Germline V gene sequence: CDR1 DFQATT, CDR2 SNEGSKA (reference sequence). With V trimmed by 0 bases and J by 9 bases, 19 bases remained unmatched. The CDR3: CSARDSFLKGDRTIEQFF. The CDR3 nucleotides read TGCAGTGCTAGAGATTCGTTTCTTAAGGGGGACAGGACCATTGAGCAGTTCTTC.

V and J are TRBV3-1 and TRBJ2-5; TRBD2 might be the D (5 bases). V lost 1 base, J lost 0 bases, and 12 bases lay in between. This CDR3 region has 16 residues. Germline CDR1 reads LGHDT; CDR2 reads YNNKEL (reference sequence). CDR3 sequence: CASSQVGRLYQETQYF. CDR3 coding DNA: TGTGCCAGCAGCCAAGTAGGCAGACTATACCAAGAGACCCAGTACTTC.

CDR3 nucleotide sequence: TGCAGTGCTAGAAAGGGACAGGGACATGAAGCTTTCTTT. Amino acids: CSARKGQGHEAFF. J is TRBJ1-1 and V is TRBV20-1, with 9 nucleotides matching TRBD1. The length of the CDR3 is 13 residues. The V and J ends lost 2 bases and 7 bases, in that order; junction bases with no gene match: 5. Germline CDR1 reads DFQATT; CDR2 reads SNEGSKA (reference sequence).

This chain joins TRBV5-1 and TRBJ2-7, with D possibly being TRBD1 (6 bases). Trimming stripped 4 bases from V and 7 bases from J, with 18 bases between. Germline CDR1 and CDR2: SGHRS and YFSETQ. CDR3 length equals 14 residues. CDR3 nucleotide sequence: TGCGCCAGCAGCCGAACACAGGGTACCGGGGAGCAGTACTTC. Translating it yields CASSRTQGTGEQYF.

The chain carries TRBV20-1 and TRBJ2-7, with 7 bases matching TRBD1. This CDR3 region has 12 residues. The V gene's germline CDR1 is DFQATT and CDR2 SNEGSKA (reference sequence). Here the CDR3 reads CSGRDSTYEQYF. The CDR3 nucleotides are TGCAGCGGTAGGGACAGTACCTACGAGCAGTACTTC.

The CDR3 coding sequence is TGTGCCAGCAGCTTATATTGGGACTCCGAGACCCAGTACTTC. Protein sequence: CASSLYWDSETQYF. This chain connects TRBV7-8 to TRBJ2-5, with D tentatively TRBD2 (6 bases). There are 14 residues in the CDR3. Germline lookup yields CDR1 SGHVS and CDR2 FQNEAQ. Trimming left V 2 bases short and J 5 bases short, with 12 bases between.

V is TRBV27 and J is TRBJ1-5; tentatively, D is TRBD1 (5 bases). Germline V lookup: CDR1 MNHEY, CDR2 SMNVEV (reference sequence). The germline V and J ends were trimmed by 0 bases and 5 bases, with 14 bases remaining between them. The CDR3 contains 16 residues. The CDR3 nucleotides read TGTGCCAGCAGTTTATCGGGGGAGGGTCGTGATCAGCCCCAGCATTTT. Translating it yields CASSLSGEGRDQPQHF.

The chain is built from TRBV20-1 and TRBJ2-2; D gene uncertain. CDR3 length: 14 amino acids. The germline V and J ends were trimmed by 0 bases and 7 bases, with 12 bases remaining between them. The germline V gene has CDR1 DFQATT and CDR2 SNEGSKA (reference sequence). CDR3 amino acids: CSARDLMGDGELFF. CDR3 DNA: TGCAGTGCTAGAGATCTCATGGGCGACGGGGAGCTGTTTTTT.

The rearrangement uses TRBV29-1 and TRBJ1-1; TRBD1 matches at 9 bases. The CDR3 sequence is 13 residues long. The J segment lost 1 base and the V segment lost 7 bases, leaving 4 bases of the junction unmatched. Germline lookup yields CDR1 SQVTM and CDR2 ANQGSEA. The CDR3 reads CSAGTGKNTEAFF. DNA of the CDR3: TGCAGCGCCGGGACAGGGAAGAACACTGAAGCTTTCTTT. Looking up the rest from reference TRBV29-1 and TRBJ1-1 gives the full variable domain: SAVISQKPSRDICQRGTSLTIQCQVDSQVTMMFWYRQQPGQSLTLIATANQGSEATYESGFVIDKFPISRPNLTFSTLTVSNMSPEDSSIYLCSAGTGKNTEAFFGQGTRLTVV.

The chain employs TRBV30 and TRBJ2-1, with 7 nucleotides matching TRBD1. Germline V gene sequence: CDR1 GTSNPN, CDR2 SVGIG (reference sequence). After removal of 6 bases from V and 0 bases from J, the junction contained 2 bases not matched to a gene. The CDR3 runs 13 residues. Written as DNA, the CDR3 is TGTGCCTGCGCAGGGGGCTCCTACAATGAGCAGTTCTTC. This encodes CACAGGSYNEQFF.